This T cell receptor (beta chain) was documented in a study of blood T cell repertoires in COVID-19. Trimming at V came to 5 bases and at J to 4 bases, leaving 18 bases not matched to a gene. The CDR3 runs 18 residues. Germline V gene lookup returns CDR1 MDHEN and CDR2 SYDVKM. The protocol was immunoSEQ multiplex PCR, while the TCRdb copy is restricted to in-frame clones and leaves out a portion. The sample contains 150,000 to 200,000 clones, more than 70% of which appear only once. The sequencing sample was made of peripheral blood. The chain recombines TRBV28 with TRBJ1-2; 8 nucleotides match TRBD1. The clonotype comes from a woman between 65 and 79 years old who had recovered from COVID-19. The CDR3 DNA reads as TGTGCCAGCAGTCCCAATAGGGGGGGACAGGTTGGGGTCTATGGCTACACCTTC. Protein: CASSPNRGGQVGVYGYTF.